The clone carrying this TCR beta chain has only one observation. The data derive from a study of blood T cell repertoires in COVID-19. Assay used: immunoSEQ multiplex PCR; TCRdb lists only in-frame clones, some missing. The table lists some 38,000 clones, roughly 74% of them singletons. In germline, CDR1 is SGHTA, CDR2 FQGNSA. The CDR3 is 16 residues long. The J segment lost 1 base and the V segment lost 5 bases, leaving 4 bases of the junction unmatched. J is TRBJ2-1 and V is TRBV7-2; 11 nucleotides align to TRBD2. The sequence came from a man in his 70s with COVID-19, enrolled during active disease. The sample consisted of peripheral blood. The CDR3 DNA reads TGTGCCAGCAGCATACGACTAGCGGGATCCTACAATGAGCAGTTCTTC. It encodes CASSIRLAGSYNEQFF.